What follows are 15 T cell receptor beta chains derived from one specimen sequenced in a study of blood T cell repertoires in COVID-19. The protocol was immunoSEQ multiplex PCR, while the TCRdb copy is restricted to in-frame clones and leaves out a portion. The table has around 220,000 clones, roughly 87% seen once. The sample was PBMCs or T cells enriched from blood (not recorded which). The receptors were sampled from a woman aged 30 to 39 with acute COVID-19.

The chain recombines TRBV18 with TRBJ2-2; 8 positions agree with TRBD2. V dropped 1 base and J dropped 6; count of bases not matched to a gene: 7. The germline CDR1 and CDR2 sequences are KGHSH and LQKENI. This CDR3 has 16 residues. The CDR3 DNA reads TGTGCCAGCTCACCACTAAGCGGGAGCGGGTCCGGGGAGCTGTTTTTT. The encoded protein is CASSPLSGSGSGELFF.

This rearrangement joins TRBV6-2 or TRBV6-3 to TRBJ2-7; D unclear. The CDR3 covers 16 residues. V dropped 2 bases and J dropped 6 bases, with 20 bases sitting between them. Germline assignment: CDR1 MNHEY and CDR2 SVGEGT. The CDR3 DNA is TGTGCCAGCAGTTACCAGGCAAATCCGGCAGGTGGCGAGCAGTACTTC. Translating gives CASSYQANPAGGEQYF.

This clone has just one count. CDR3 sequence: CASSEGRGGNEQFF. The CDR3, as DNA: TGTGCCAGCAGTGAAGGCAGGGGTGGTAATGAGCAGTTCTTC. V is TRBV2 and J is TRBJ2-1; perhaps TRBD1 as D (6 bases). Trimming removed 1 base from V and 7 bases from J, with 11 bases in between. There are 14 residues in the CDR3. Per the germline V gene, CDR1 is SNHLY and CDR2 is FYNNEI.

This chain uses TRBV28 with TRBJ2-7, with D maybe TRBD1 (6 bases). Germline V gene data show CDR1 as MDHEN and CDR2 as SYDVKM. This CDR3 has 13 residues. The V and J ends lost 5 bases and 4 bases respectively, with 12 bases between them. The CDR3 sequence is CASSVLGQYEQYF. CDR3 bases: TGTGCCAGCAGTGTGCTTGGACAGTACGAGCAGTACTTC.

The CDR3 coding sequence is TGTGCCAGCATAGACCAGGGGGCCCAAAACACTGAAGCTTTCTTT. Protein sequence: CASIDQGAQNTEAFF. The V call is TRBV6-5, the J call TRBJ1-1; 8 nucleotides agree with TRBD1. CDR1 and CDR2 from the germline V gene are MNHEY and SVGAGI. This CDR3 contains 15 residues. With 7 bases clipped from V and 2 bases from J, the junction kept 9 bases outside the gene matches.

DNA of the CDR3: TGTGCCAGCAGCGTACAGGGGGCCGGGGAGCTGTTTTTT. Translated, it gives CASSVQGAGELFF. The rearrangement links TRBV9 to TRBJ2-2, with TRBD1 matching over 7 bases. CDR3 size: 13 residues. The germline CDR1 and CDR2 sequences are SGDLS and YYNGEE. J was trimmed by 6 bases and V by 1 base; bases with no gene match: 0.

On this clone itself: The same CDR3 arises from other DNA sequences in this sample as well. The CDR3 region has the DNA TGTGCCAGCAGTCTTGGGACAGAAGCTTTCTTT. The encoded protein is CASSLGTEAFF. The rearrangement links TRBV12-3 or TRBV12-4 to TRBJ1-1, with D perhaps matching TRBD1 (6 bases). The CDR3 has 11 residues. V was cut by 5 bases and J by 8 bases, with 9 bases left in between.

This clone was detected once. V is TRBV11-2 and J is TRBJ1-5; TRBD1 aligns across 9 bases. Germline CDR1 is SGHAT and CDR2 is FQNNGV. V gave up 5 bases and J gave up 7 bases; unmatched junction bases: 9. This CDR3 contains 15 residues. The CDR3 DNA sequence: TGTGCCAGCAGCCCCGGACAGGGGCAGGTGCAGCCCCAGCATTTT. This sequence encodes CASSPGQGQVQPQHF.

The V call is TRBV9, the J call TRBJ2-1, with D maybe TRBD2 (5 bases). V lost 3 bases, J lost 5 bases, and 9 bases lay in between. There are 13 residues in the CDR3. CDR1 SGDLS and CDR2 YYNGEE come from the germline V gene. This chain's CDR3 is CASSEGADNEQFF. CDR3 coding DNA: TGTGCCAGCAGCGAGGGAGCGGACAATGAGCAGTTCTTC.

The chain joins TRBV5-1 to TRBJ2-2, with D perhaps TRBD2 (5 bases). Between the trimmed V and J ends, which lost 2 bases and 6 bases, there was a span of 11 bases. CDR3 length: 14 residues. Looked up from germline, CDR1 is SGHRS and CDR2 is YFSETQ. CDR3 DNA sequence: TGCGCCAGCAGCTTAGAGGGCCCAGCCGGGGAGCTGTTTTTT. Protein sequence: CASSLEGPAGELFF.

The rearrangement uses TRBV6-5 and TRBJ1-3; 7 nucleotides agree with TRBD1. Germline CDR1 is MNHEY and CDR2 is SVGAGI. The CDR3 is 15 amino acids. The V and J ends lost 5 bases and 0 bases, in that order; junction bases with no gene match: 4. The DNA for the CDR3 is TGTGCCAGCAGTAGGGACAGCTTCTCTGGAAACACCATATATTTT. Its translation: CASSRDSFSGNTIYF.

This clone has only one observation. This chain joins TRBV2 and TRBJ2-1; tentative D call: TRBD2 (6 bases). Germline V gene sequence: CDR1 SNHLY, CDR2 FYNNEI. This CDR3 spans 14 amino acids. V dropped 4 bases and J dropped 7 bases, with 14 bases sitting between them. The CDR3 sequence is CASSVVGGNNEQFF. DNA for the CDR3: TGTGCCAGCAGTGTTGTAGGAGGGAATAATGAGCAGTTCTTC.

The chain links TRBV19 to TRBJ2-2; possibly TRBD1 for D (7 bases). The CDR3 contains 18 residues. The germline V gene encodes CDR1 LNHDA and CDR2 SQIVND (reference sequence). The V and J ends lost 5 bases and 2 bases respectively, with 21 bases between them. The DNA of the CDR3 is TGTGCCAGTAGTCCCCACAGGGGACTGACCCTTAACACCGGGGAGCTGTTTTTT. It is translated as CASSPHRGLTLNTGELFF.

This chain links TRBV7-8 with TRBJ1-1; D ambiguous. Germline V gene sequence: CDR1 SGHVS, CDR2 FQNEAQ. Trimming left V 5 bases short and J 3 bases short, with 13 bases between. The CDR3 consists of 14 residues. As DNA, the CDR3 is TGTGCCAGCAGCCTAAGTGGAGGTTACACTGAAGCTTTCTTT. Protein: CASSLSGGYTEAFF.

The rearrangement joins TRBV2 to TRBJ1-1; 9 bases map to TRBD1. CDR1 is SNHLY and CDR2 is FYNNEI in the germline V gene. The CDR3 sequence is 14 residues long. Trimming removed 3 bases from V and 5 bases from J; junction bases left unmatched: 4. CDR3 protein: CASSDGTGRTEAFF. The CDR3, as DNA: TGTGCCAGCAGTGACGGGACAGGGCGGACTGAAGCTTTCTTT.